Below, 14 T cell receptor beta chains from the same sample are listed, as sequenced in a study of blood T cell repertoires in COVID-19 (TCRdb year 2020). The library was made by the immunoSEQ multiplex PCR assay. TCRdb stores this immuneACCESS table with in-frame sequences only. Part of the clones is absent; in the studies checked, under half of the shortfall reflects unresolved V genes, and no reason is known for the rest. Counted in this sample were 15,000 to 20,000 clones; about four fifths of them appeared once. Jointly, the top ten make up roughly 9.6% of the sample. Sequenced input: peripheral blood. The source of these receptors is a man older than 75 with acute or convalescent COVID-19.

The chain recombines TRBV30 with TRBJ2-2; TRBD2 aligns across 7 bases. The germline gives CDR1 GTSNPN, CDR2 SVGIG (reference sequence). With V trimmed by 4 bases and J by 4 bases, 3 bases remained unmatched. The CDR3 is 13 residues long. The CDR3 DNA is TGTGCCTGGACCCCTAGCGGCACCGGGGAGCTGTTTTTT. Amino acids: CAWTPSGTGELFF.

CDR3 in DNA: TGCGCCAGACGACCCCCGGGGGGCGGAAACTCTGGAAACACCATATATTTT. Protein sequence: CARRPPGGGNSGNTIYF. V usage is TRBV10-1 and J usage is TRBJ1-3; possibly TRBD1 for D (6 bases). The CDR3 contains 17 residues. The germline V gene encodes CDR1 WNHNN and CDR2 SYGVQD (reference sequence). The ends were cut back, 9 bases at V and 0 bases at J, with 21 bases in the middle.

CDR3 bases: TGTGCCAGCAGTTTGGGGGGAGCCAACACTGAAGCTTTCTTT. It is translated as CASSLGGANTEAFF. The chain couples TRBV6-5 to TRBJ1-1; weak D call: TRBD1 (5 bases). Trimming shortened V by 4 bases and J by 2 bases, and 11 bases separated the two germline ends. CDR1 and CDR2 (germline): MNHEY, SVGAGI. The CDR3 runs to 14 residues.

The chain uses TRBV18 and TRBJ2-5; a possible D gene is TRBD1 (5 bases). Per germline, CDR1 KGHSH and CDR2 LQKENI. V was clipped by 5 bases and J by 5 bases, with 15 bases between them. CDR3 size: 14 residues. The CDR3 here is CASSSPVQAETQYF. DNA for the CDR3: TGTGCCAGCTCATCGCCTGTACAGGCGGAGACCCAGTACTTC.

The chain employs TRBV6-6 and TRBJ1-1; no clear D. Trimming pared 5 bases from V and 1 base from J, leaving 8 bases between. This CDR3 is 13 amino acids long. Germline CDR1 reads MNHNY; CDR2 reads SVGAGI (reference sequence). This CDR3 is CASSRQANTEAFF. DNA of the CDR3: TGTGCCAGCAGTCGACAAGCGAACACTGAAGCTTTCTTT.

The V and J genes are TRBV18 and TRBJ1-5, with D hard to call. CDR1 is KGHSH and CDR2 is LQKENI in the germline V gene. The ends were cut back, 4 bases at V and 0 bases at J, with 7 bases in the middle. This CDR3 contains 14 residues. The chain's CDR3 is CASSLTDSNQPQHF. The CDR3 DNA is TGTGCCAGCTCACTTACAGATAGCAATCAGCCCCAGCATTTT.

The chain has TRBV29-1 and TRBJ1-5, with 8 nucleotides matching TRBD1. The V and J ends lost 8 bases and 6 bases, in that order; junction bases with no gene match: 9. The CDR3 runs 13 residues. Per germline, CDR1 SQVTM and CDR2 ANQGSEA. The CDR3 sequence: CSPSRGPVQPQHF. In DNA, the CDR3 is TGCAGCCCGTCCAGGGGGCCGGTTCAGCCCCAGCATTTT.

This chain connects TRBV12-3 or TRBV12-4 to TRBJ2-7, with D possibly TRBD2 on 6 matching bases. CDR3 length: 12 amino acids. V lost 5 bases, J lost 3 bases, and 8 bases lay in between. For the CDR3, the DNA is TGTGCCAGCAGTCCCGGGGGCTACGAGCAGTACTTC. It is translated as CASSPGGYEQYF.

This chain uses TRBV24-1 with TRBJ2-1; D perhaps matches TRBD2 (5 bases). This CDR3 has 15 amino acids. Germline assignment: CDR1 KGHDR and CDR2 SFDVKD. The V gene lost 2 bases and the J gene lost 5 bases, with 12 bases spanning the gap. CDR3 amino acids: CATSDSGESNNEQFF. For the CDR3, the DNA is TGTGCCACCAGTGATTCCGGGGAATCAAACAATGAGCAGTTCTTC.

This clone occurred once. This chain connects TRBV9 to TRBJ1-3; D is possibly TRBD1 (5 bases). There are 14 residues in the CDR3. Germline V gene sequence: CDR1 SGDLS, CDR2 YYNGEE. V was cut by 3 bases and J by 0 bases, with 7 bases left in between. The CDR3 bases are TGTGCCAGCAGCGAGGGACTCTCTGGAAACACCATATATTTT. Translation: CASSEGLSGNTIYF.

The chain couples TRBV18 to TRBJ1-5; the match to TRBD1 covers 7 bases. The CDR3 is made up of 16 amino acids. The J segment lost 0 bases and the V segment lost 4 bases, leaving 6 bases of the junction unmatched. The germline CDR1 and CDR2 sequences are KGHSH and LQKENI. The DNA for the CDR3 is TGTGCCAGCTCACTAAGACAGGGAAATAGCAATCAGCCCCAGCATTTT. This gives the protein CASSLRQGNSNQPQHF.

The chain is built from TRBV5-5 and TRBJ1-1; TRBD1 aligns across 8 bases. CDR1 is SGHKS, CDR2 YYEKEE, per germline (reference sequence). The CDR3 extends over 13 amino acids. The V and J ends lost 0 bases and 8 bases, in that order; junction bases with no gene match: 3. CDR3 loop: CASSLGTGWEAFF. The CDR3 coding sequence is TGTGCCAGCAGCTTGGGGACAGGGTGGGAAGCTTTCTTT.

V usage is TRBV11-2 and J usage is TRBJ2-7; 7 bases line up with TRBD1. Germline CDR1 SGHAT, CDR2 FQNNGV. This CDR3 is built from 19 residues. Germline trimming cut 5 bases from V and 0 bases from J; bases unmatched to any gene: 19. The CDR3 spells CASSPARDRLAKSSYEQYF. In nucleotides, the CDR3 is TGTGCCAGCAGCCCCGCCCGGGACAGACTCGCGAAAAGCTCCTACGAGCAGTACTTC.

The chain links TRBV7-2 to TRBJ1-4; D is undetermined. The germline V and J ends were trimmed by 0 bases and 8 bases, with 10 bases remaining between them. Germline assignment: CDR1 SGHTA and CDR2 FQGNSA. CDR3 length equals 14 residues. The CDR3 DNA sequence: TGTGCCAGCAGCTTAGCAGGACCGGGGGAAAAACTGTTTTTT. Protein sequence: CASSLAGPGEKLFF.